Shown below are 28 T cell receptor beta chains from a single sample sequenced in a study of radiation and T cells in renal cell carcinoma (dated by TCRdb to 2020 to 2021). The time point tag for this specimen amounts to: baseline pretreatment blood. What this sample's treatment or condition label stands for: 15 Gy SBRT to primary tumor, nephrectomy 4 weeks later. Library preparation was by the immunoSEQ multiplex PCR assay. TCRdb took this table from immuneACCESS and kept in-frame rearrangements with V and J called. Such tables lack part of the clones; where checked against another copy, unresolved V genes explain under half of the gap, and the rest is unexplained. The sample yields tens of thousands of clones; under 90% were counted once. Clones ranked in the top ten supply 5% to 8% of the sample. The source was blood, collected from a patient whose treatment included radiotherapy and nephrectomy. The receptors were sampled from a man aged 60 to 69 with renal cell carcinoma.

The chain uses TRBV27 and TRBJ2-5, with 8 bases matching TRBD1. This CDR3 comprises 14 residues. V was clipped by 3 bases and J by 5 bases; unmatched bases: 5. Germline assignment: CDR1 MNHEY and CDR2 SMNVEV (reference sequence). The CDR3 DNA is TGTGCCAGCAGTTTCAGGGGGCGCATGGAGACCCAGTACTTC. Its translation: CASSFRGRMETQYF.

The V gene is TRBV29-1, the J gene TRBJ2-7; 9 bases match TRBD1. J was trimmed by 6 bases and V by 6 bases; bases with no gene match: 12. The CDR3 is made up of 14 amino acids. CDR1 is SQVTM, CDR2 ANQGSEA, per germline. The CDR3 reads CSVAYRDREAEQYF. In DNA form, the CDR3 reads TGCAGCGTCGCCTACCGGGACAGGGAGGCCGAGCAGTACTTC.

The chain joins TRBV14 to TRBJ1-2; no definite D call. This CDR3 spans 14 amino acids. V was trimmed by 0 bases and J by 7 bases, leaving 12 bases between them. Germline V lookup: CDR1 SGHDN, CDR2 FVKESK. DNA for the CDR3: TGTGCCAGCAGCCAAGATACGGCAGGTCGTGGCTACACCTTC. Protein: CASSQDTAGRGYTF.

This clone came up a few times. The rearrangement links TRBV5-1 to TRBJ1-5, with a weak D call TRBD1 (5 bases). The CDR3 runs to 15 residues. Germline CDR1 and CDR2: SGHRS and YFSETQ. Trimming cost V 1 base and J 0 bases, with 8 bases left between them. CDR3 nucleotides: TGCGCCAGCAGCTTGAACGGGGCTAGCAATCAGCCCCAGCATTTT. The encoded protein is CASSLNGASNQPQHF.

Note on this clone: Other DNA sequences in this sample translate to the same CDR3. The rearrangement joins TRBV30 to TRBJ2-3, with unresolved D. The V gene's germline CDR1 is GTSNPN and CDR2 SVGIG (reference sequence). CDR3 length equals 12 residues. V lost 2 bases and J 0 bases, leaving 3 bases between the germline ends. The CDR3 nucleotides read TGTGCCTGGAGTACGAGCACAGATACGCAGTATTTT. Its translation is CAWSTSTDTQYF.

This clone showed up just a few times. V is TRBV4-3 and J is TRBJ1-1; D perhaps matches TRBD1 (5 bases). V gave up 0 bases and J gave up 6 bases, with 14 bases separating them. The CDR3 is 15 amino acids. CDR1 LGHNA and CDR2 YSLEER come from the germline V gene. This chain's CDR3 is CASSQDIGRGAEAFF. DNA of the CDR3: TGCGCCAGCAGCCAAGATATAGGGCGAGGGGCTGAAGCTTTCTTT.

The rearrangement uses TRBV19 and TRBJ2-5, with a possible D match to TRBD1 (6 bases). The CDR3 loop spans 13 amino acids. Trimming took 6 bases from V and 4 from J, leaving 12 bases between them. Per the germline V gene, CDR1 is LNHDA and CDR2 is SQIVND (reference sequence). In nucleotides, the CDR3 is TGTGCCAGTAGACCCACAGGGTTAGAGACCCAGTACTTC. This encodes CASRPTGLETQYF.

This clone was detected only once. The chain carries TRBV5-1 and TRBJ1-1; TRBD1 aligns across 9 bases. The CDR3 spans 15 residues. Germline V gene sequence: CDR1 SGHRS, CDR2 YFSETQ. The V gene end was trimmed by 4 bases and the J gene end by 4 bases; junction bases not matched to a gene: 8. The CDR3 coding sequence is TGCGCCAGCAGCACAGACCCGGGACAGGGCACTGAAGCTTTCTTT. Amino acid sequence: CASSTDPGQGTEAFF.

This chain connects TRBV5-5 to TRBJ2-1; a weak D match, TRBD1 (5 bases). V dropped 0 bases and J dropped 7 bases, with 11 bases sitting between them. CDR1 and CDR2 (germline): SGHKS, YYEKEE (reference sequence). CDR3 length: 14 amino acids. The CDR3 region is CASSLEWAGNEQFF. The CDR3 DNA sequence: TGTGCCAGCAGCTTGGAATGGGCAGGGAATGAGCAGTTCTTC.

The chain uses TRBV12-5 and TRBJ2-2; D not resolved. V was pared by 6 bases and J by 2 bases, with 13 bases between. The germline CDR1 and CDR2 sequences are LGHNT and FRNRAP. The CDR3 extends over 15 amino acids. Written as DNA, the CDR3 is TGTGCTAGTGGCCCGAACTATCCCAACACCGGGGAGCTGTTTTTT. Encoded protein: CASGPNYPNTGELFF.

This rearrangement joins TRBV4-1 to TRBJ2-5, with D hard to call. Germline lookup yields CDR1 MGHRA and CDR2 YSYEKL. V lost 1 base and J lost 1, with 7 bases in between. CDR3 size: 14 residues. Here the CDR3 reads CASSQGDFQETQYF. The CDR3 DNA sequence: TGCGCCAGCAGCCAAGGAGACTTCCAAGAGACCCAGTACTTC.

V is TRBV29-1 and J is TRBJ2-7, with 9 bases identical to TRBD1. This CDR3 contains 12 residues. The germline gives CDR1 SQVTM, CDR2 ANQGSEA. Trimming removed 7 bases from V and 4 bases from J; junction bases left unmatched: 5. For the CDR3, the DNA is TGCAGCGCCGGGACAGGGTTTTACGAGCAGTACTTC. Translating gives CSAGTGFYEQYF.

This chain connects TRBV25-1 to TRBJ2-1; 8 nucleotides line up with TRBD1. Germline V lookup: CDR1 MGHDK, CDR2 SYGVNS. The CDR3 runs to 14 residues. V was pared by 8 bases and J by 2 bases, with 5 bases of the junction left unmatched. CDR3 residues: CASLQQGAYNEQFF. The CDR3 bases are TGTGCCAGCCTCCAACAGGGGGCCTACAATGAGCAGTTCTTC.

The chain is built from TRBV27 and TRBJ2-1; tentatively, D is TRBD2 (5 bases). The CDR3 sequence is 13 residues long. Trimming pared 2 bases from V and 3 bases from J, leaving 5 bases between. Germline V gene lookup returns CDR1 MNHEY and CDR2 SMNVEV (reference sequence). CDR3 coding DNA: TGTGCCAGCAGTTTAGGACTCTACAATGAGCAGTTCTTC. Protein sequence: CASSLGLYNEQFF.

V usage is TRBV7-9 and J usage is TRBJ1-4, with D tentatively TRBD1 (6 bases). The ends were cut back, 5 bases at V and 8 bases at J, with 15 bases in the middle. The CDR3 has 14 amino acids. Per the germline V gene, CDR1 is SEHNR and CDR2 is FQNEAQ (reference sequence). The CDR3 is CASSVRGAREKLFF. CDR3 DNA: TGTGCCAGCAGCGTTAGGGGGGCTCGGGAAAAACTGTTTTTT. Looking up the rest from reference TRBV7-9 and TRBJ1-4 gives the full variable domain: DTGVSQNPRHKITKRGQNVTFRCDPISEHNRLYWYRQTLGQGPEFLTYFQNEAQLEKSRLLSDRFSAERPKGSFSTLEIQRTEQGDSAMYLCASSVRGAREKLFFGSGTQLSVL.

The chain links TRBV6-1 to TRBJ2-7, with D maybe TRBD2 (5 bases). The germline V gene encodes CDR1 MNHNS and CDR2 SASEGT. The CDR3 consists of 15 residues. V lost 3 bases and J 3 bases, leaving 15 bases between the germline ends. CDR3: CASSDRRTPYYEQYF. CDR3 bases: TGTGCCAGCAGTGACCGGCGGACTCCCTACTACGAGCAGTACTTC.

The CDR3 region is CASRWTSGTDNEQFF. The CDR3 coding sequence is TGTGCCAGCAGGTGGACTAGCGGGACAGATAATGAGCAGTTCTTC. V is TRBV7-8 and J is TRBJ2-1, with TRBD2 identical over 12 bases. The germline gives CDR1 SGHVS, CDR2 FQNEAQ. V lost 6 bases and J lost 7; bases outside the gene matches: 7. The length of the CDR3 is 15 residues.

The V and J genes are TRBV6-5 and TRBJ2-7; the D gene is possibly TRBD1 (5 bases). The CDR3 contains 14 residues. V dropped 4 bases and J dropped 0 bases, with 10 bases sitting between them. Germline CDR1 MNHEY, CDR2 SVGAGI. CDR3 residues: CASSLDTRSYEQYF. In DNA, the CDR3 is TGTGCCAGCAGTTTGGACACCCGCTCCTACGAGCAGTACTTC.

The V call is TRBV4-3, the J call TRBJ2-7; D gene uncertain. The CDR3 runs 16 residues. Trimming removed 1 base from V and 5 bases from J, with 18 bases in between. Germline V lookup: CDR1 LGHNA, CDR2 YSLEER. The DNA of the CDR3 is TGCGCCAGCAGCCAAGTTCTTGACTTGGGTAGGCACGAGCAGTACTTC. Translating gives CASSQVLDLGRHEQYF.

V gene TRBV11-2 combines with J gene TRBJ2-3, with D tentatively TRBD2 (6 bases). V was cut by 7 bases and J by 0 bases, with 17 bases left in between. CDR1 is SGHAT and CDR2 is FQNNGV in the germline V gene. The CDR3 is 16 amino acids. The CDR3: CASTLLAPTSTDTQYF. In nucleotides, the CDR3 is TGTGCCAGCACCCTACTAGCACCCACTAGCACAGATACGCAGTATTTT.

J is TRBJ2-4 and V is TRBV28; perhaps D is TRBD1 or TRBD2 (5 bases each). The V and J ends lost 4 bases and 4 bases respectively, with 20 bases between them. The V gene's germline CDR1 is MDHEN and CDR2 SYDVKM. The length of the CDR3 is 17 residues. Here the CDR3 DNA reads TGTGCCAGCAGTTCCCCCCTCGGGACCCAGTGGAAAAACATTCAGTACTTC. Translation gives CASSSPLGTQWKNIQYF.

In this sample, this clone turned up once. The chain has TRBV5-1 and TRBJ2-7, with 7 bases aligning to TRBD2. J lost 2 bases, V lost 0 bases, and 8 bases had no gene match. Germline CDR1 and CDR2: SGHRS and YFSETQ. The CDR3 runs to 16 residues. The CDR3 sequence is CASSLGLAEGTYEQYF. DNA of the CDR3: TGCGCCAGCAGCTTGGGTCTAGCGGAAGGGACCTACGAGCAGTACTTC.

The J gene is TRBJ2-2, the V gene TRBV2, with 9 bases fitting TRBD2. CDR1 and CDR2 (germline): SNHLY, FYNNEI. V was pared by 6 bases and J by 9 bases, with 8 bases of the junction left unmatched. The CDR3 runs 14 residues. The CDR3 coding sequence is TGTGCCAGCAGCCTAGCGGGATCGGTCCGGGAGCTGTTTTTT. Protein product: CASSLAGSVRELFF. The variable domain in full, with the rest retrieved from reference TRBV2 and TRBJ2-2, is EPEVTQTPSHQVTQMGQEVILRCVPISNHLYFYWYRQILGQKVEFLVSFYNNEISEKSEIFDDQFSVERPDGSNFTLKIRSTKLEDSAMYFCASSLAGSVRELFFGEGSRLTVL.

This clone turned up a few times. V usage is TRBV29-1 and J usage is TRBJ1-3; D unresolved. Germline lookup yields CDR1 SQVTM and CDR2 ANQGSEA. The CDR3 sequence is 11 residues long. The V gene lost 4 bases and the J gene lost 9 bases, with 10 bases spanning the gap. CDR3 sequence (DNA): TGCAGCGTTGGGATCGGAGGCACCATATATTTT. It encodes CSVGIGGTIYF.

The CDR3 loop reads CASSGARGDNYGYTF. CDR3 in DNA: TGTGCCAGCAGCGGCGCACGGGGCGATAACTATGGCTACACCTTC. V and J are TRBV28 and TRBJ1-2, with a tentative D call TRBD1 (5 bases). Germline values: CDR1 MDHEN, CDR2 SYDVKM. The V end lost 6 bases, the J end lost 1 base, and 15 bases lay between the germline ends. CDR3 length: 15 amino acids.

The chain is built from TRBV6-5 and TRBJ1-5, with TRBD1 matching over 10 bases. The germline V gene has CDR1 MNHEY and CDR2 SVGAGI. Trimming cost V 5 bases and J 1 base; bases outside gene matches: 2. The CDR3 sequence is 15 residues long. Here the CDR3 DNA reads TGTGCCAGCAGTCCGACAGGGGGCAGCAATCAGCCCCAGCATTTT. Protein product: CASSPTGGSNQPQHF.

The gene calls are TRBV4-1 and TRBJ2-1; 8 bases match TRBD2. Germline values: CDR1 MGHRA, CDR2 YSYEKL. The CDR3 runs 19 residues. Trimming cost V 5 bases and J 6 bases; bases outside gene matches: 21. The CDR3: CASSFKWGRDSGTFNEQFF. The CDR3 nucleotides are TGCGCCAGCAGCTTCAAGTGGGGCCGGGATAGCGGGACGTTCAATGAGCAGTTCTTC.

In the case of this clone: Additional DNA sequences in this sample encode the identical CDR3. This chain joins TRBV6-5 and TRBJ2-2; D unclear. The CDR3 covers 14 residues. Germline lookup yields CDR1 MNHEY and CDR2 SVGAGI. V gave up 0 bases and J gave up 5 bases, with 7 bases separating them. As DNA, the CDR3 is TGTGCCAGCAGTTACTCGACTCATACCGGGGAGCTGTTTTTT. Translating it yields CASSYSTHTGELFF.